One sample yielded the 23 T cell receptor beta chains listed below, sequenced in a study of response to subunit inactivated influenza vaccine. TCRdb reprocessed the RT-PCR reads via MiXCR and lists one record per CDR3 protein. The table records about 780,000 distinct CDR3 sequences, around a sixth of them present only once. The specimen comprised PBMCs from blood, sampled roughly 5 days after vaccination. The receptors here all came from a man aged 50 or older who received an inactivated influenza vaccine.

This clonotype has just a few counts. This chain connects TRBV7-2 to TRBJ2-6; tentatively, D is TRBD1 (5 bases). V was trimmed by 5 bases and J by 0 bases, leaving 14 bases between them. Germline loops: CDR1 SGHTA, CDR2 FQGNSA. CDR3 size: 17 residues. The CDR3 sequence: CASSHRSTASGANVLTF. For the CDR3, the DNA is TGTGCCAGCAGCCACAGGTCAACTGCCTCTGGGGCCAACGTCCTGACTTTC.

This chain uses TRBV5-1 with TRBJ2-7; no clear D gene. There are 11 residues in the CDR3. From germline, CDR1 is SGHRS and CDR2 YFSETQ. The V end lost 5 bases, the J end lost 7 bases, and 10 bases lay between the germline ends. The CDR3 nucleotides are TGCGCCAGCAGAATCGATCAGGAGCAGTACTTC. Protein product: CASRIDQEQYF.

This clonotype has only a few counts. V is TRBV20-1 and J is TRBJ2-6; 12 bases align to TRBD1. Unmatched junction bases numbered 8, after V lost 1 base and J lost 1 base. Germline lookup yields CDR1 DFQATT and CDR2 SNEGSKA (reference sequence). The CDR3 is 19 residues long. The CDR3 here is CSARVSLGQGASGANVLTF. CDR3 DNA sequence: TGCAGTGCTAGAGTCTCCCTGGGACAGGGGGCGTCTGGGGCCAACGTCCTGACTTTC.

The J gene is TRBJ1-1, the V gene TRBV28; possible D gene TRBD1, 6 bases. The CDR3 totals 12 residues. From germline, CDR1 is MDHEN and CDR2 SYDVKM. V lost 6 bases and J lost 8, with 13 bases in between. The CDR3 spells CASRLRDKEAFF. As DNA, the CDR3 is TGTGCCAGCAGACTCCGGGACAAAGAAGCTTTCTTT.

The CDR3 is CASSSHRDRAGETQYF. The CDR3, as DNA: TGTGCCAGCAGCTCCCACAGGGACAGGGCGGGGGAGACCCAGTACTTC. V is TRBV7-2 and J is TRBJ2-5; 9 bases align to TRBD1. The V gene's germline CDR1 is SGHTA and CDR2 FQGNSA. The V segment lost 4 bases and the J segment 5 bases; nucleotides outside the gene matches: 11. This CDR3 is built from 16 residues.

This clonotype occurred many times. CDR3 sequence reads: CASSFQGPTGELFF. The CDR3 region has the DNA TGTGCCAGCAGTTTTCAGGGGCCTACCGGGGAGCTGTTTTTT. The chain employs TRBV12-3 or TRBV12-4 and TRBJ2-2, with D maybe TRBD1 (6 bases). The CDR3 loop spans 14 amino acids. V lost 3 bases, J lost 5 bases, and 10 bases lay in between.

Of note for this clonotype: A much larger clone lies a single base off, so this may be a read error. The CDR3 DNA reads as TGTGCCAGCAGCTTACGGGCACTACAGGGGAACAATGAGCTGTTCTTC. It translates to CASSLRALQGNNELFF. The gene calls are TRBV7-9 and TRBJ2-1; 7 bases align to TRBD1. Germline-derived CDR1 and CDR2 are SEHNR and FQNEAQ (reference sequence). CDR3 length: 16 residues.

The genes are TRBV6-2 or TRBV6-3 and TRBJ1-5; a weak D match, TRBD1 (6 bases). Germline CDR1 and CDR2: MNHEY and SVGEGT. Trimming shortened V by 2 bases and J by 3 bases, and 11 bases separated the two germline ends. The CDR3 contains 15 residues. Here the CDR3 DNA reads TGTGCCAGCAGTTACGGTCAGGGGACCAATCAGCCCCAGCATTTT. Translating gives CASSYGQGTNQPQHF.

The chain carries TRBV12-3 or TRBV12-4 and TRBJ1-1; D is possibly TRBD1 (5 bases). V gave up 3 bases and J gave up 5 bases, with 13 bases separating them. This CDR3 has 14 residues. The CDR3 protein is CASSLDLGRTEAFF. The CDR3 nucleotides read TGTGCCAGCAGTTTGGATCTGGGGCGGACTGAAGCTTTCTTT.

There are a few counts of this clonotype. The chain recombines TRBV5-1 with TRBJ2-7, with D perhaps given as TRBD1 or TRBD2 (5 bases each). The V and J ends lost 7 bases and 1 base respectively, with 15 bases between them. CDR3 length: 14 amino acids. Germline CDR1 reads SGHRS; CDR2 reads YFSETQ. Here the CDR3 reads CASGLASGSYEQYF. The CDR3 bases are TGCGCCAGCGGTCTAGCCTCAGGGTCCTACGAGCAGTACTTC.

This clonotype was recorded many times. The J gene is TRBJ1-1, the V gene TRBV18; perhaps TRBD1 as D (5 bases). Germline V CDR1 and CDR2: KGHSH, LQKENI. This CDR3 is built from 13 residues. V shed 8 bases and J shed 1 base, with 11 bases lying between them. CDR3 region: CASSPDKNTEAFF. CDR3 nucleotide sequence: TGTGCCAGCAGCCCGGACAAGAACACTGAAGCTTTCTTT.

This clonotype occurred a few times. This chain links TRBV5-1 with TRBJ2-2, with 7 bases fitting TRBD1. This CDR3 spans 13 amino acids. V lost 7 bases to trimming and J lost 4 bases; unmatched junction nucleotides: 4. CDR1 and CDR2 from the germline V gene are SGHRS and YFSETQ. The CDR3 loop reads CASLDRPTGELFF. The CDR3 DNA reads TGCGCCAGCCTGGACAGGCCCACCGGGGAGCTGTTTTTT.

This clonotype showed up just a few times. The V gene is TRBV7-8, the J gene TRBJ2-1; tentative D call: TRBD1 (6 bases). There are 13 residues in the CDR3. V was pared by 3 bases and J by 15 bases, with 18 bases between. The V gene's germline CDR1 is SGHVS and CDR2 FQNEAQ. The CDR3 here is CASSFVGAQVRFF. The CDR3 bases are TGTGCCAGCAGCTTCGTGGGGGCGCAAGTACGGTTCTTC.

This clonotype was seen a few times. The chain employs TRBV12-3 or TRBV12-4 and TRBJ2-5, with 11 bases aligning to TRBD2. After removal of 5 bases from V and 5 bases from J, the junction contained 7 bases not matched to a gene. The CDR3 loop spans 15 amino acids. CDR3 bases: TGTGCCAGCAGTCCCTTAGCGGGAGGGGGGGAGACCCAGTACTTC. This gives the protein CASSPLAGGGETQYF.

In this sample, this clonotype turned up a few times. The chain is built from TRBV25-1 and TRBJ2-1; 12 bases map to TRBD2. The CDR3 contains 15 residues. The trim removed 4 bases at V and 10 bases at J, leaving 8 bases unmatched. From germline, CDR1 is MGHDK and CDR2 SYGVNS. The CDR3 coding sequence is TGTGCCAGCAGTGCGACTAGCGGGAGTTTTGAGGAGCAGTTCTTC. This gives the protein CASSATSGSFEEQFF.

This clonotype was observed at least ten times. The CDR3 sequence: CATSRGAGDYEKLFF. The CDR3 nucleotides read TGTGCCACCAGCCGGGGGGCCGGGGATTATGAAAAACTGTTTTTT. This sequence joins TRBV15 and TRBJ1-4, with D possibly TRBD1 on 6 matching bases. The CDR3 is 15 amino acids. Germline V gives CDR1 LNHNV, CDR2 YYDKDF (reference sequence). Between the trimmed V and J ends, which lost 5 bases and 6 bases, there was a span of 16 bases.

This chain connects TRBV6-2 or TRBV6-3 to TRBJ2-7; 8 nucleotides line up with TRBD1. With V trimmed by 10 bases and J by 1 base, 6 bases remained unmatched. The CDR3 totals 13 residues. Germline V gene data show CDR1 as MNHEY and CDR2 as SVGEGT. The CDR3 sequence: CANYWDRSYEQYF. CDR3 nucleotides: TGTGCCAACTACTGGGACAGGTCCTACGAGCAGTACTTC.

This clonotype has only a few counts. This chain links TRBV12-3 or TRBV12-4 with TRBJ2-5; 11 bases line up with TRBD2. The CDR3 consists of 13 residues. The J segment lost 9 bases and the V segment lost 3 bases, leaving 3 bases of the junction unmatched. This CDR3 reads CASSFFSGGAQYF. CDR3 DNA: TGTGCCAGCAGTTTCTTTAGCGGGGGGGCCCAGTACTTC.

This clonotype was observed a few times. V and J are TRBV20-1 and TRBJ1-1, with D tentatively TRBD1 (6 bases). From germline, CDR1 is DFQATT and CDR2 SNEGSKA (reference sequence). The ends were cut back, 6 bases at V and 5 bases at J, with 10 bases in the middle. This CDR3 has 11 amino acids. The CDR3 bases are TGCAGTGCGAAACAGGGAACTGAAGCTTTCTTT. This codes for CSAKQGTEAFF.

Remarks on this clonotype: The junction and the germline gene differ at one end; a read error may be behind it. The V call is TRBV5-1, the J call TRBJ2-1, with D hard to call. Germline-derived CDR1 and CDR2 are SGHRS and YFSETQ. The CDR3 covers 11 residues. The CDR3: CATSLRDEQFF. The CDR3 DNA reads TGCGCCACCAGCCTCCGGGATGAGCAGTTCTTC.

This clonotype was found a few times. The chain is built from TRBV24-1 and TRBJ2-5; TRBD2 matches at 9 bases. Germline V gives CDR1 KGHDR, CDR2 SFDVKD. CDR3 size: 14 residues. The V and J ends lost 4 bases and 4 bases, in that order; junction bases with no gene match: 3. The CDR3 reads CATSEGSGRETQYF. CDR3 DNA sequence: TGTGCCACCAGTGAGGGTAGCGGGAGAGAGACCCAGTACTTC.

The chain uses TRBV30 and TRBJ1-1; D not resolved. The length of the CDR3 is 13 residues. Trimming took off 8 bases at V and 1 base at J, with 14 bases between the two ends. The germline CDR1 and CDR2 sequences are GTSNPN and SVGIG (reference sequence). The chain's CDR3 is CAGRDQGNTEAFF. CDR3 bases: TGTGCCGGCCGGGATCAAGGGAACACTGAAGCTTTCTTT.

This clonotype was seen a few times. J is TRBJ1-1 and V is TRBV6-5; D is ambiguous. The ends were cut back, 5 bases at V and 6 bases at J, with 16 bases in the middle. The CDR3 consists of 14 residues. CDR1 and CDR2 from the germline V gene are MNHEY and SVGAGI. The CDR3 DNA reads TGTGCCAGCAGTCACCCCCGGGGAAGCGCTGAAGCTTTCTTT. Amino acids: CASSHPRGSAEAFF.